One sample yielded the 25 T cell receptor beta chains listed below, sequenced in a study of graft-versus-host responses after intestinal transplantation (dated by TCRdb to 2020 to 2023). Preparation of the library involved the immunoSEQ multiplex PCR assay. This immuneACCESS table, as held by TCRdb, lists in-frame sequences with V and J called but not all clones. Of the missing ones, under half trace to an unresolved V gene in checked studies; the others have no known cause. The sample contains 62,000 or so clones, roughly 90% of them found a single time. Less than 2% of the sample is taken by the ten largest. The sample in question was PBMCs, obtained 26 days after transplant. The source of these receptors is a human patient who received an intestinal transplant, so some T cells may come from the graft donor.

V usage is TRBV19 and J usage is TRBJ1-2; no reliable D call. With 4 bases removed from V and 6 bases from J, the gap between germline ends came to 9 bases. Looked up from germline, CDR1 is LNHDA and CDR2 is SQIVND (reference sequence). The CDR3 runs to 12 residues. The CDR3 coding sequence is TGTGCCAGTAGTAACGGGATCCATGGCTACACCTTC. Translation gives CASSNGIHGYTF.

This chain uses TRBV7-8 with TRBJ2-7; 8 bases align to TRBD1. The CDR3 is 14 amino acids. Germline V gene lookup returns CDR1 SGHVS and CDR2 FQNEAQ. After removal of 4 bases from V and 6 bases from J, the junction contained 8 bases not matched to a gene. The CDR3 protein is CASSSIQGAREQYV. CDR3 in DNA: TGTGCCAGCAGCTCGATCCAGGGGGCCCGCGAGCAGTACGTC.

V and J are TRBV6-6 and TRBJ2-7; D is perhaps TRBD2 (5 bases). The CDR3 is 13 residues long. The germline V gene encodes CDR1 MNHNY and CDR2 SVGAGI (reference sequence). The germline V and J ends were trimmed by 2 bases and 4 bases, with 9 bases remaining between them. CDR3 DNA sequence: TGTGCCAGCAGTTACCTGGGAGCTTACGAGCAGTACTTC. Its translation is CASSYLGAYEQYF.

CDR3 loop: CASSEARGAYNEQFF. The CDR3 nucleotides are TGTGCCAGCAGTGAGGCAAGGGGTGCCTACAATGAGCAGTTCTTC. The rearrangement joins TRBV2 to TRBJ2-1; weak D call: TRBD1 (5 bases). This CDR3 contains 15 residues. Trimming cost V 3 bases and J 2 bases, with 11 bases left between them. Germline V gene lookup returns CDR1 SNHLY and CDR2 FYNNEI.

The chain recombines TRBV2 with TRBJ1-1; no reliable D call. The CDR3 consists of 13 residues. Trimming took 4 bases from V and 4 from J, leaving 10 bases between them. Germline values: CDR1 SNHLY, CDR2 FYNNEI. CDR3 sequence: CASSVQGSTEAFF. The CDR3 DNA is TGTGCCAGCAGTGTCCAAGGGAGCACTGAAGCTTTCTTT.

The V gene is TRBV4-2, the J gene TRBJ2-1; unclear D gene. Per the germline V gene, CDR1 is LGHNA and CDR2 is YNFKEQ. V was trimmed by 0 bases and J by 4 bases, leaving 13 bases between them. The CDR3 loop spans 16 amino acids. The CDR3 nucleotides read TGTGCCAGCAGCCAAGATCGGGTACGAGAATACAATGAGCAGTTCTTC. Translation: CASSQDRVREYNEQFF.

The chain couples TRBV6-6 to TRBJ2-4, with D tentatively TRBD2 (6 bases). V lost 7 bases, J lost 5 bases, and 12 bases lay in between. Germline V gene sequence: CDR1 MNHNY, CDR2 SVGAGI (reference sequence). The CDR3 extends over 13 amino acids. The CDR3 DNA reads TGTGCCAGCACCTCCCCGGGAGAAAACATTCAGTACTTC. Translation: CASTSPGENIQYF.

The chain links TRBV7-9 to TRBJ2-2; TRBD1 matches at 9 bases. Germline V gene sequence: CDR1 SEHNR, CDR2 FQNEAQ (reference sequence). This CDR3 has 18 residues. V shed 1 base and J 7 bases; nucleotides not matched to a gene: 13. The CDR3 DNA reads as TGTGCCAGCAGCTTAGGTCGGACAGGGGTTCGATTGGACGGGGAGCTGTTTTTT. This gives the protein CASSLGRTGVRLDGELFF.

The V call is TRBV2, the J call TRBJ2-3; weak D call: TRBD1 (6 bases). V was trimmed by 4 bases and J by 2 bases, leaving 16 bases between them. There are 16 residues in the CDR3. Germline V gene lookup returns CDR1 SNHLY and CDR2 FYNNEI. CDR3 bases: TGTGCCAGCAGTGCGGTGTGGACAGACTACACAGATACGCAGTATTTT. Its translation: CASSAVWTDYTDTQYF.

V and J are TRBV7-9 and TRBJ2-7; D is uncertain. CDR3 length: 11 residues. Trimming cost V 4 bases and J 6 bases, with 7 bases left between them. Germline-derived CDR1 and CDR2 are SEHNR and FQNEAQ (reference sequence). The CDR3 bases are TGTGCCAGCAGCTCAAACAGCGAGCAGTACTTC. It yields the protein CASSSNSEQYF.

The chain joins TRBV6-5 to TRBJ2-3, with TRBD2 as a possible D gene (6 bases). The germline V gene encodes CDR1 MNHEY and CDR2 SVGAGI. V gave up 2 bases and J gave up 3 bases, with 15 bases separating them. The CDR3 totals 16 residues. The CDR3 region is CASSYLGAGLTDTQYF. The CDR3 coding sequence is TGTGCCAGCAGTTACCTTGGCGCGGGGTTAACAGATACGCAGTATTTT.

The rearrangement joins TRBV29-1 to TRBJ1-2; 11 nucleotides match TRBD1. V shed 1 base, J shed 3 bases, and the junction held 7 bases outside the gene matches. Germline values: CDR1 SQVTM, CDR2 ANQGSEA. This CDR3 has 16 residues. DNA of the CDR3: TGCAGCGTTGAAGGGTTTGCGGGACAGGGGGACTATGGCTACACCTTC. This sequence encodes CSVEGFAGQGDYGYTF.

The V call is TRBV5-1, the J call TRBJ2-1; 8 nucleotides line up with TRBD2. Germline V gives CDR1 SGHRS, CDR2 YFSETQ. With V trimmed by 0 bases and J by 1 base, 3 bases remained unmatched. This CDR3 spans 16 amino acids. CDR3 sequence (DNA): TGCGCCAGCAGCTTGGCCACTAGCGGTTCCTACAATGAGCAGTTCTTC. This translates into CASSLATSGSYNEQFF. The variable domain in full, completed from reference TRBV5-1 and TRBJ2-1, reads KAGVTQTPRYLIKTRGQQVTLSCSPISGHRSVSWYQQTPGQGLQFLFEYFSETQRNKGNFPGRFSGRQFSNSRSEMNVSTLELGDSALYLCASSLATSGSYNEQFFGPGTRLTVL.

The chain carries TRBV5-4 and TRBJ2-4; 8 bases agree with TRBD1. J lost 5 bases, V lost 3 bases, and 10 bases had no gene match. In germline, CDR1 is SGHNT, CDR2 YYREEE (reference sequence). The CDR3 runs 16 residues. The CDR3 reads CASSYVGQGIENIQYF. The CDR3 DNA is TGTGCCAGCAGCTACGTAGGACAGGGCATTGAAAACATTCAGTACTTC. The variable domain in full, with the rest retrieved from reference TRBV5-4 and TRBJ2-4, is ETGVTQSPTHLIKTRGQQVTLRCSSQSGHNTVSWYQQALGQGPQFIFQYYREEENGRGNFPPRFSGLQFPNYSSELNVNALELDDSALYLCASSYVGQGIENIQYFGAGTRLSVL.

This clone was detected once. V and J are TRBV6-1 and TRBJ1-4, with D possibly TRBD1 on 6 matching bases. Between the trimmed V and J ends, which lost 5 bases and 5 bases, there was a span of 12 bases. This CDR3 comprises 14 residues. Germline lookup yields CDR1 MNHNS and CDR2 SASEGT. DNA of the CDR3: TGTGCCAGCAGTCTGGACAGACTGAATGAAAAACTGTTTTTT. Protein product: CASSLDRLNEKLFF.

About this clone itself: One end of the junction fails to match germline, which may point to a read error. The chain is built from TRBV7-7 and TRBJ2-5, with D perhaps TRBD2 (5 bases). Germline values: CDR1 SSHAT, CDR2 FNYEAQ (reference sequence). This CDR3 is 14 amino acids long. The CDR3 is CASSSTEGQETQYF. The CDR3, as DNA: TGTGCTAGCAGCTCGACTGAGGGCCAAGAGACCCAGTACTTC.

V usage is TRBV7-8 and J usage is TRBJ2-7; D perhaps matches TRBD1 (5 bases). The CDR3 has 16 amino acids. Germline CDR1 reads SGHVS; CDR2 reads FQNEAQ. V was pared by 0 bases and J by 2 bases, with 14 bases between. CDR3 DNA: TGTGCCAGCAGCTTAGCCCCAGGGTCGCAAACCTACGAGCAGTACGTC. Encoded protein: CASSLAPGSQTYEQYV.

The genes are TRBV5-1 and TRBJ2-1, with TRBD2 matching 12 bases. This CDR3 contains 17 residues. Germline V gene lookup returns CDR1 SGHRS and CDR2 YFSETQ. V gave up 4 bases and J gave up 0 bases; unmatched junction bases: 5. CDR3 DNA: TGCGCCAGCAGCCAGAAGACTAGCGGGAGCTCCTACAATGAGCAGTTCTTC. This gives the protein CASSQKTSGSSYNEQFF.

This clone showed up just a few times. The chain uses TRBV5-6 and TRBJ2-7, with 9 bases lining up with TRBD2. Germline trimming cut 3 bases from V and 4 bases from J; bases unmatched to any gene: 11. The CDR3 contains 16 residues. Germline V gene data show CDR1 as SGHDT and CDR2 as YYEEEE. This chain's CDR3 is CASSYQRLAVHYEQYV. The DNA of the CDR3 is TGTGCCAGCAGCTACCAACGACTAGCGGTCCATTACGAGCAGTACGTC.

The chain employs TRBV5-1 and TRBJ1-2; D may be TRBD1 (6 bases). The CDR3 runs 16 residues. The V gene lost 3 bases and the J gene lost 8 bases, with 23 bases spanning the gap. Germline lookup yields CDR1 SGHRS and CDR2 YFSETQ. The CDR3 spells CASSSREQGSEYGYTF. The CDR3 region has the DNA TGCGCCAGCAGCTCCAGGGAACAGGGAAGTGAGTACGGCTACACCTTC.

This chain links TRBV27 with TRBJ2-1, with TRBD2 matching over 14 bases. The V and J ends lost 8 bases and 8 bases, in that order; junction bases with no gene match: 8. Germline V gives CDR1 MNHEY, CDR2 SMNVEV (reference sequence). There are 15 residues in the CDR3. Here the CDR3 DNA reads TGTGCCAGCTCTCAGGGGACTAGCGGGAGCGATGAGCAGTTCTTC. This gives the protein CASSQGTSGSDEQFF.

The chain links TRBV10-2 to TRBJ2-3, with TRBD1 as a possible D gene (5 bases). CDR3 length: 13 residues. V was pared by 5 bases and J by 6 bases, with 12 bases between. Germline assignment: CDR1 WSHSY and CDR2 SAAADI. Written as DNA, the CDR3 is TGCGCCAGCAGTTCCCAGGGTGTGGATACGCAGTATTTT. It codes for CASSSQGVDTQYF.

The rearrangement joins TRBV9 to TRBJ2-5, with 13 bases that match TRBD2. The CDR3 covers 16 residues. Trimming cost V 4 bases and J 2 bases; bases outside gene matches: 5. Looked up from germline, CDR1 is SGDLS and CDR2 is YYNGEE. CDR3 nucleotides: TGTGCCAGCAGCTCTGGACTAGCGGGGGTTCAAGAGACCCAGTACTTC. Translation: CASSSGLAGVQETQYF. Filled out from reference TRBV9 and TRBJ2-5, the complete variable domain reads DSGVTQTPKHLITATGQRVTLRCSPRSGDLSVYWYQQSLDQGLQFLIQYYNGEERAKGNILERFSAQQFPDLHSELNLSSLELGDSALYFCASSSGLAGVQETQYFGPGTRLLVL.

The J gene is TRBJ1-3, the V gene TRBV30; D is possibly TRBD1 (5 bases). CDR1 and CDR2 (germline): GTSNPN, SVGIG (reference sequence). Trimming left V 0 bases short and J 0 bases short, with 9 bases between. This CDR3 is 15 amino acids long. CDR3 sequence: CAWSVGAYSGNTIYF. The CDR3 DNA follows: TGTGCCTGGAGTGTAGGGGCCTACTCTGGAAACACCATATATTTT.

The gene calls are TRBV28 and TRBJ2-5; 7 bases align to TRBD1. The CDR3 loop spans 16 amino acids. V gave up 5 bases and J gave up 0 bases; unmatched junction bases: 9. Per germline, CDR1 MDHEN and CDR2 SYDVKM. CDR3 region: CASSPRQGTYQETQYF. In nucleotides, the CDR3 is TGTGCCAGCAGTCCCAGACAGGGAACCTACCAAGAGACCCAGTACTTC.